Listed below are T cell receptor beta chains from one sample, sequenced in a study of blood T cells in healthy people across ages. TCRdb re-analysed the 5' RACE reads in MiXCR, keeping a single row per CDR3 protein. This sample has some 940,000 distinct CDR3 sequences, with under 35% found just once. The same sample was also used in a study of T cells of mothers and their children.

The sequencing input was blood. Every receptor here comes from a woman in her thirties or forties in good health. Each CDR3 is given with its conserved first and last residue. Fields, in order: clone size, D gene, J gene, V gene, CDR3 DNA, CDR3 protein. A D gene is named only where the DNA matches it firmly. The size of a clone is reported for some rows only, either as once, few or many, or as a class for expanded clones.

>-|TRBD2|TRBJ2-3|TRBV18
TGTGCCAGCTCACCCTTGGGACTAGCGAGGATTAGCACAGATACGCAGTATTTT
CASSPLGLARISTDTQYF
>few|-|TRBJ1-3|TRBV30
TGTGCCTGGACGCCAGCCGGAAACACCATATATTTT
CAWTPAGNTIYF
>few|-|TRBJ2-7|TRBV29-1
TGCAGCGTTGTATTGGGGCAGGCGATCTCCTACGAGCAGTACTTC
CSVVLGQAISYEQYF
>-|TRBD1|TRBJ2-1|TRBV5-5
TGTGCCAGCAGCTTTCAGGGGGCGGGTGAGCAGTTCTTC
CASSFQGAGEQFF
>many|TRBD2|TRBJ2-7|TRBV11-1
TGTGCCAGCAGCCCGTTACTTAGCGGGAGCTCCTACGAGCAGTACTTC
CASSPLLSGSSYEQYF
>few|-|TRBJ2-3|TRBV2
TGTGCCAGCAGTGGAATAGGGACAGATACGCAGTATTTT
CASSGIGTDTQYF
>many|-|TRBJ2-7|TRBV11-3
TGTGCCAGCAGCTTAGGCCGGGACACCTCCTACGAGCAGTACTTC
CASSLGRDTSYEQYF
>few|TRBD2|TRBJ2-1|TRBV27
TGTGCCAGCAGCATTACTTCCTCGCGTTGGCGGGGGGGTCAAGGGCAGTTCTTC
CASSITSSRWRGGQGQFF
>few|-|TRBJ1-1|TRBV12-5
TGTGCTAGCCCCGGTGCGGAAGCTTTCTTT
CASPGAEAFF
>-|-|TRBJ2-7|TRBV12-3/TRBV12-4
TGTGCCAGCAGCCTGACCCGGGGACTCAGCTCCTACGAGCAGTACTTC
CASSLTRGLSSYEQYF
>-|-|TRBJ1-1|TRBV7-9
TGTGCCAGCGGGGGTCGGGGACCCGAAGCTTTCTTT
CASGGRGPEAFF
>-|-|TRBJ1-1|TRBV12-3/TRBV12-4
TGTGCCAGCCAGGAATCAGGACGGGTTAATGGAGCTTTCTTT
CASQESGRVNGAFF
>-|TRBD1|TRBJ2-1|TRBV2
TGTGCCAGCAGGCCGGGACAGGGGTCCCTACAAGAGCAGTTCTTC
CASRPGQGSLQEQFF
>many|TRBD2|TRBJ2-7|TRBV4-1
TGCGCCAGCAGCCAAGATGGGGGGGACGAGCAGTACTTC
CASSQDGGDEQYF
>-|-|TRBJ1-2|TRBV5-1
TGCGCCAGCAGCTTGGGAGTTGGGCTGCGGTATGGCTACACCTTC
CASSLGVGLRYGYTF
>many|-|TRBJ2-7|TRBV18
TGTGCCAGCAGCCCCGACTACGAGCAGTACTTC
CASSPDYEQYF
>-|TRBD1|TRBJ2-7|TRBV27
TGTGCCAGCAGTCCCACCCCTCCGGGACAGTACTACGAGCAGTACTTC
CASSPTPPGQYYEQYF
>many|TRBD1|TRBJ2-5|TRBV29-1
TGCAGCGTTGAAGGGGGGACAGCACAAGAGACCCAGTACTTC
CSVEGGTAQETQYF
>-|TRBD1|TRBJ2-1|TRBV12-3/TRBV12-4
TGTGCCAGCAGGCCGGGACAGGGTGAGACCCAGTTCTTC
CASRPGQGETQFF
>-|TRBD2|TRBJ2-5|TRBV5-1
TGCGCCAGCAGCCCGACGGGGGGAGTGACCCAGTACTTC
CASSPTGGVTQYF
>-|-|TRBJ2-3|TRBV6-6
TGTGCCAGCAGGCCGATACAGAGAAGCACAGATACGCAGTATTTT
CASRPIQRSTDTQYF
>-|-|TRBJ2-3|TRBV27
TGTGCCAGCAGTTTTTCGGCTAGAACAGATACGCAGTATTTT
CASSFSARTDTQYF
>many|-|TRBJ2-7|TRBV7-8
TGTGCCAGCAGCTTAGTTCCCAGGGTGGAGCAGTACTTC
CASSLVPRVEQYF
>-|-|TRBJ1-2|TRBV20-1
TGCAGTGCTGAGGGGGTGGATTACCATGGCTACACCTTC
CSAEGVDYHGYTF
>-|TRBD2|TRBJ2-7|TRBV7-2
TGTGCCAGCAGCTTAGCTCGGCGAGGGAGGGCCTACAATGAGCAGTACTTC
CASSLARRGRAYNEQYF
>many|TRBD1|TRBJ1-2|TRBV19
TGTGCCAGTAGTCCTCTGGACAGGGGGTCTCGAGGCTACACCTTC
CASSPLDRGSRGYTF
>once|-|TRBJ2-5|TRBV7-2
TGTGCCAGCAGTGAGGGAAATTGGGAGACCCAGTACTTC
CASSEGNWETQYF
>few|TRBD2|TRBJ2-5|TRBV12-3/TRBV12-4
TGTGCCAGCAGTTTAGCCGGGACTAGCGCCAGGGCCCAGTACTTC
CASSLAGTSARAQYF
>-|-|TRBJ1-1|TRBV7-8
TGTGCCAGCAGCCCCTCGGCGTGGCAGGACACTGAAGCTTTCTTT
CASSPSAWQDTEAFF